This TCR beta chain was identified during a study of high-grade serous ovarian cancer treatment subgroups. The assay was immunoSEQ multiplex PCR, and TCRdb's table has in-frame clones only and misses some. The table lists fewer than 6,500 clones, under 85% of them singletons. The tumor samples were collected prior to definitive surgery or chemotherapy. Per germline, CDR1 MNHEY and CDR2 SMNVEV (reference sequence). The CDR3 extends over 18 amino acids. V was cut by 6 bases and J by 0 bases, with 23 bases left in between. Sequencing was performed on tumor tissue. The clonotype comes from a human donor with high-grade serous ovarian cancer. The chain uses TRBV27 and TRBJ1-1; D ambiguous. The CDR3 sequence is CASRLVGGFPLMNTEAFF. The CDR3 DNA reads as TGTGCCAGCAGATTGGTAGGTGGATTTCCACTCATGAACACTGAAGCTTTCTTT.